These 23 T cell receptor beta chains came from one sample sequenced in a study of blood T cell repertoires in COVID-19. Assay: immunoSEQ multiplex PCR; the TCRdb copy retains only in-frame clones and omits some. Of around 62,000 clones listed, over 75% are singletons. Sequencing was carried out using peripheral blood. These receptors all come from a human donor in a cohort sampled during active COVID-19.

The chain combines TRBV10-3 with TRBJ2-1; 14 nucleotides agree with TRBD2. From germline, CDR1 is ENHRY and CDR2 SYGVKD. CDR3 length: 15 residues. V lost 2 bases to trimming and J lost 6 bases; unmatched junction nucleotides: 0. The CDR3 DNA reads TGTGCCATCAGTGAGGGACTAGCGGGAGGCAATGAGCAGTTCTTC. Its protein product is CAISEGLAGGNEQFF.

There are a few counts of this clone. CDR3 coding DNA: TGTGCCAGAGGGGACAGTTCCTACGAGCAGTACTTC. Translation gives CARGDSSYEQYF. This chain joins TRBV2 and TRBJ2-7, with 7 bases matching TRBD1. This CDR3 region has 12 residues. V dropped 9 bases and J dropped 1; count of bases not matched to a gene: 3. Germline V gene data show CDR1 as SNHLY and CDR2 as FYNNEI. Supplemented by reference TRBV2 and TRBJ2-7, the full variable domain reads EPEVTQTPSHQVTQMGQEVILRCVPISNHLYFYWYRQILGQKVEFLVSFYNNEISEKSEIFDDQFSVERPDGSNFTLKIRSTKLEDSAMYFCARGDSSYEQYFGPGTRLTVT.

The table lists this clone with a few counts. The chain has TRBV6-2 or TRBV6-3 and TRBJ2-7, with TRBD1 matching 8 bases. Germline CDR1 and CDR2: MNHEY and SVGEGT. The CDR3 loop spans 13 amino acids. Trimming took 2 bases from V and 3 from J; bases not matched to a gene: 0. CDR3 coding DNA: TGTGCCAGCAGTTACGGGACAGGCTACGAGCAGTACTTC. This encodes CASSYGTGYEQYF.

The chain combines TRBV5-4 with TRBJ2-3, with TRBD2 matching 7 bases. The CDR3 totals 14 residues. Germline V gene sequence: CDR1 SGHNT, CDR2 YYREEE (reference sequence). V gave up 5 bases and J gave up 2 bases; unmatched junction bases: 5. In DNA, the CDR3 is TGTGCCAGCAGTCACGGGACTACCACAGATACGCAGTATTTT. Its translation: CASSHGTTTDTQYF.

The rearrangement uses TRBV11-2 and TRBJ2-7; D unresolved. This CDR3 contains 14 residues. The germline V and J ends were trimmed by 1 base and 3 bases, with 10 bases remaining between them. From germline, CDR1 is SGHAT and CDR2 FQNNGV. CDR3 amino acids: CASSLGHSDYEQYF. CDR3 DNA sequence: TGTGCCAGCAGCTTAGGACATAGTGACTACGAGCAGTACTTC.

The chain has TRBV4-2 and TRBJ2-7, with 7 positions matching TRBD1. With V trimmed by 3 bases and J by 3 bases, 2 bases remained unmatched. The germline CDR1 and CDR2 sequences are LGHNA and YNFKEQ. The CDR3 has 13 amino acids. CDR3 sequence: CASSQGQNYEQYF. The CDR3 bases are TGTGCCAGCAGCCAGGGACAGAACTACGAGCAGTACTTC.

This clone appeared a single time. This chain joins TRBV27 and TRBJ2-1; 9 nucleotides align to TRBD1. V was clipped by 8 bases and J by 1 base; unmatched bases: 9. There are 16 residues in the CDR3. The V gene's germline CDR1 is MNHEY and CDR2 SMNVEV (reference sequence). The chain's CDR3 is CASGPGTGRSYNEQFF. In DNA, the CDR3 is TGTGCCAGCGGTCCGGGGACAGGGAGGTCCTACAATGAGCAGTTCTTC.

This rearrangement joins TRBV10-2 to TRBJ2-7; 9 nucleotides match TRBD2. This CDR3 is built from 14 residues. V gave up 4 bases and J gave up 4 bases; unmatched junction bases: 5. CDR1 is WSHSY and CDR2 is SAAADI in the germline V gene. The CDR3 protein is CASSASGRMYEQYF. CDR3 DNA: TGCGCCAGCAGTGCCAGCGGGAGGATGTACGAGCAGTACTTC.

The chain uses TRBV18 and TRBJ1-1; tentative D call: TRBD1 (6 bases). The V and J ends lost 1 base and 5 bases respectively, with 17 bases between them. This CDR3 has 16 residues. The V gene's germline CDR1 is KGHSH and CDR2 LQKENI. The CDR3 sequence: CASSPLFRGAGTEAFF. Written as DNA, the CDR3 is TGTGCCAGCTCACCACTGTTTCGGGGGGCTGGGACTGAAGCTTTCTTT. The full variable domain, its missing parts supplied by reference TRBV18 and TRBJ1-1, is NAGVMQNPRHLVRRRGQEARLRCSPMKGHSHVYWYRQLPEEGLKFMVYLQKENIIDESGMPKERFSAEFPKEGPSILRIQQVVRGDSAAYFCASSPLFRGAGTEAFFGQGTRLTVV.

This sequence joins TRBV4-3 and TRBJ2-3, with 10 bases aligning to TRBD2. This CDR3 is 16 amino acids long. Germline CDR1 reads LGHNA; CDR2 reads YSLEER. Losses at the gene ends were 0 bases for V and 4 bases for J; bases not matched to a gene: 4. The CDR3 DNA reads as TGCGCCAGCAGCCAAGAGGATAGCGGGAGGCCAGATACGCAGTATTTT. Translation gives CASSQEDSGRPDTQYF.

The CDR3 spells CASSEYSMDSGNTIYF. The CDR3 nucleotides read TGTGCCAGCAGCGAATACTCTATGGACAGTGGAAACACCATATATTTT. The J gene is TRBJ1-3, the V gene TRBV6-1, with TRBD1 as a possible D gene (6 bases). V lost 6 bases and J 3 bases, leaving 18 bases between the germline ends. The CDR3 consists of 16 residues. Germline V CDR1 and CDR2: MNHNS, SASEGT.

The rearrangement links TRBV19 to TRBJ2-7; D is possibly TRBD1 (6 bases). The CDR3 totals 13 residues. Germline V gene sequence: CDR1 LNHDA, CDR2 SQIVND (reference sequence). Deletions cut 3 bases from V and 6 bases from J, with 12 bases between. The CDR3 nucleotides read TGTGCCAGTAGTATGGGGCAGGGGCTCGAGCAGTACTTC. Translation gives CASSMGQGLEQYF.

In DNA, the CDR3 is TGCGCCAGCAGCTTGGGCCCCGAGTCCGAAGCTTTCTTT. As protein: CASSLGPESEAFF. V is TRBV5-1 and J is TRBJ1-1; D is unclear. The CDR3 loop spans 13 amino acids. Germline values: CDR1 SGHRS, CDR2 YFSETQ. Trimming took 0 bases from V and 8 from J, leaving 11 bases between them.

This clone showed up just once. This rearrangement joins TRBV4-3 to TRBJ2-1; 9 bases align to TRBD2. With 2 bases clipped from V and 5 bases from J, the junction kept 16 bases outside the gene matches. The length of the CDR3 is 19 residues. Germline V gene data show CDR1 as LGHNA and CDR2 as YSLEER. CDR3 nucleotides: TGCGCCAGCAGCCAAAGAAAATCCCTTAGCGGGAGCTGGGACAATGAGCAGTTCTTC. Its translation: CASSQRKSLSGSWDNEQFF.

The CDR3 reads CASSPPGQGIGSSNQPQHF. The CDR3 coding sequence is TGTGCCAGCAGTCCCCCGGGACAGGGGATAGGTAGTAGCAATCAGCCCCAGCATTTT. The V call is TRBV28, the J call TRBJ1-5, with 10 bases lining up with TRBD1. The CDR3 runs to 19 residues. J lost 0 bases, V lost 5 bases, and 13 bases had no gene match. The germline V gene has CDR1 MDHEN and CDR2 SYDVKM.

V and J are TRBV28 and TRBJ2-3; D unclear. The CDR3 totals 15 residues. The V end was cut by 5 bases, the J end by 0 bases, with 12 bases between. Germline assignment: CDR1 MDHEN and CDR2 SYDVKM. The CDR3 DNA is TGTGCCAGCAGTCCCCTGTCGCGAAGCACAGATACGCAGTATTTT. This codes for CASSPLSRSTDTQYF. Supplemented by reference TRBV28 and TRBJ2-3, the full variable domain reads DVKVTQSSRYLVKRTGEKVFLECVQDMDHENMFWYRQDPGLGLRLIYFSYDVKMKEKGDIPEGYSVSREKKERFSLILESASTNQTSMYLCASSPLSRSTDTQYFGPGTRLTVL.

The V call is TRBV27, the J call TRBJ2-6; 7 bases fit TRBD1. The V gene's germline CDR1 is MNHEY and CDR2 SMNVEV (reference sequence). The V and J ends lost 7 bases and 0 bases, in that order; junction bases with no gene match: 6. The CDR3 length is 16 residues. CDR3 sequence: CASTMDRLSGANVLTF. CDR3 coding DNA: TGTGCCAGCACCATGGACAGGCTCTCTGGGGCCAACGTCCTGACTTTC.

The chain has TRBV30 and TRBJ2-7; D possibly corresponds to TRBD2 (5 bases). V was trimmed by 3 bases and J by 4 bases, leaving 10 bases between them. Germline loops: CDR1 GTSNPN, CDR2 SVGIG (reference sequence). CDR3 size: 12 residues. The CDR3 DNA reads as TGTGCCTGGAGCGGGGAGAGGTACGAGCAGTACTTC. Translation gives CAWSGERYEQYF.

The CDR3 spells CASSRRDRDEQYF. CDR3 DNA: TGTGCCAGCAGCCGCCGGGACAGGGACGAGCAGTACTTC. This chain links TRBV27 with TRBJ2-7; 9 nucleotides agree with TRBD1. Germline lookup yields CDR1 MNHEY and CDR2 SMNVEV (reference sequence). The CDR3 extends over 13 amino acids. With V trimmed by 6 bases and J by 5 bases, 5 bases remained unmatched.

The J gene is TRBJ2-5, the V gene TRBV18; TRBD2 matches at 9 bases. The CDR3 contains 15 residues. From germline, CDR1 is KGHSH and CDR2 LQKENI. J gave up 4 bases and V 0 bases, and 3 bases lay outside the gene matches. The CDR3 loop reads CASSPPGLALETQYF. CDR3 bases: TGTGCCAGCTCACCACCCGGACTAGCGTTAGAGACCCAGTACTTC.

The chain employs TRBV7-6 and TRBJ2-1, with D tentatively TRBD1 (6 bases). Per the germline V gene, CDR1 is SGHVS and CDR2 is FNYEAQ. The V gene lost 2 bases and the J gene lost 9 bases, with 8 bases spanning the gap. This CDR3 has 12 residues. The CDR3, as DNA: TGTGCCAGCAGCTTATCAGGGGCTGAGCAGTTCTTC. This gives the protein CASSLSGAEQFF.

The genes are TRBV19 and TRBJ2-1, with 7 bases matching TRBD1. Trimming removed 9 bases from V and 7 bases from J; junction bases left unmatched: 12. Germline V lookup: CDR1 LNHDA, CDR2 SQIVND (reference sequence). This CDR3 is 14 amino acids long. The CDR3 DNA is TGTGCCAGCAGCCCCTCGACAGGGAATAATGAGCAGTTCTTC. It translates to CASSPSTGNNEQFF.

The rearrangement uses TRBV5-4 and TRBJ1-1, with 9 bases fitting TRBD1. Per the germline V gene, CDR1 is SGHNT and CDR2 is YYREEE (reference sequence). This CDR3 comprises 15 residues. The trim removed 2 bases at V and 1 base at J, leaving 3 bases unmatched. CDR3 DNA: TGTGCCAGCAGCTTTTGGGGACAGGGGAACACTGAAGCTTTCTTT. Translation gives CASSFWGQGNTEAFF.